These T cell receptor beta chains were read from a single sample in a study of molecular identifiers for immune sequencing clone quantification. TCRdb reprocessed the PCR reads via MiXCR and lists one record per CDR3 protein. The sample holds about 510,000 distinct CDR3 sequences, 25% seen once. The sequenced material came from naive CD8+ T cells from blood, with Jurkat cell RNA spiked in. These receptors originate from a human donor in good health. Some libraries in this study had Jurkat cell RNA spiked in. CDR3s include the opening cysteine and the closing phenylalanine or tryptophan. The D gene is left open where the match is weak. Size is omitted from some rows. Given values are once, few, many or a class for expanded clones.

D: TRBD1
J: TRBJ1-3
V: TRBV6-5
size: .
CDR3: CASSPYLDRNSGSTIYF
DNA: TGTGCCAGCAGTCCTTACTTGGACAGGAACTCTGGAAGCACCATATATTTT

D: TRBD2
J: TRBJ2-7
V: TRBV20-1
size: few
CDR3: CSARAPTSGRVEQYF
DNA: TGCAGTGCTAGGGCCCCGACTAGCGGGAGAGTGGAGCAGTACTTC

D: TRBD2
J: TRBJ2-7
V: TRBV27
size: few
CDR3: CASSPLSREGSYEQYF
DNA: TGTGCCAGCAGTCCCTTGAGCCGGGAGGGCTCCTACGAGCAGTACTTC

D: .
J: TRBJ2-1
V: TRBV7-9
size: many
CDR3: CASTPPGPYNEQFF
DNA: TGTGCCAGCACCCCACCCGGGCCCTACAATGAGCAGTTCTTC

D: .
J: TRBJ1-4
V: TRBV13
size: few
CDR3: CASSLSSGEKLFF
DNA: TGTGCCAGCAGCTTAAGCAGCGGTGAAAAACTGTTTTTT

D: .
J: TRBJ2-5
V: TRBV20-1
size: few
CDR3: CSATDLGRRAETQYF
DNA: TGCAGTGCCACTGACCTGGGGAGGAGGGCAGAGACCCAGTACTTC

D: TRBD2
J: TRBJ2-7
V: TRBV6-5
size: many
CDR3: CASSQLAGASEQYF
DNA: TGTGCCAGCAGTCAACTAGCGGGAGCTTCCGAGCAGTACTTC

D: TRBD1
J: TRBJ2-7
V: TRBV12-3/TRBV12-4
size: .
CDR3: CASSPTTGHEQYF
DNA: TGTGCCAGCAGTCCTACGACAGGGCACGAGCAGTACTTC

D: TRBD1
J: TRBJ1-1
V: TRBV7-3
size: .
CDR3: CASSPGQGRYTEAFF
DNA: TGTGCCAGCAGCCCTGGACAGGGGAGGTACACTGAAGCTTTCTTT

D: .
J: TRBJ1-1
V: TRBV12-3/TRBV12-4
size: .
CDR3: CASSPSGGGNTEAFF
DNA: TGTGCCAGCAGCCCTAGTGGGGGGGGGAACACTGAAGCTTTCTTT

D: .
J: TRBJ1-5
V: TRBV6-2/TRBV6-3
size: many
CDR3: CASSPRGANQPQHF
DNA: TGTGCCAGCAGCCCCCGGGGGGCTAATCAGCCCCAGCATTTT

D: TRBD1
J: TRBJ2-7
V: TRBV28
size: .
CDR3: CASSTSWTGGNEQYF
DNA: TGTGCCAGCAGTACTAGCTGGACAGGGGGAAACGAGCAGTACTTC

D: .
J: TRBJ2-6
V: TRBV14
size: many
CDR3: CASSHLFLSGANVLTF
DNA: TGTGCCAGCAGCCATCTTTTTCTTTCTGGGGCCAACGTCCTGACTTTC

D: TRBD2
J: TRBJ2-3
V: TRBV13
size: .
CDR3: CASSLGGDVSDTQYF
DNA: TGTGCCAGCAGCTTGGGAGGGGACGTAAGCGATACGCAGTATTTT

D: .
J: TRBJ1-5
V: TRBV5-6
size: .
CDR3: CAGSLASAGNQPQHF
DNA: TGTGCCGGCAGCTTGGCCTCGGCGGGCAATCAGCCCCAGCATTTT

D: TRBD1
J: TRBJ1-1
V: TRBV7-9
size: many
CDR3: CASSPLTGAMNTEAFF
DNA: TGTGCCAGCAGCCCTTTGACAGGGGCCATGAACACTGAAGCTTTCTTT

D: .
J: TRBJ1-2
V: TRBV6-5
size: many
CDR3: CASSYSPGNYGYTF
DNA: TGTGCCAGCAGTTACTCCCCAGGAAACTATGGCTACACCTTC

D: .
J: TRBJ1-5
V: TRBV2
size: .
CDR3: CASSEGDGGYSNQPRHF
DNA: TGTGCCAGCAGTGAGGGTGACGGGGGATATAGCAATCAGCCCCGGCATTTT

D: TRBD1
J: TRBJ2-5
V: TRBV12-3/TRBV12-4
size: .
CDR3: CAGSFGTAILF
DNA: TGTGCCGGCAGTTTTGGGACAGCAATTCTTTTC

D: .
J: TRBJ2-1
V: TRBV11-2
size: few
CDR3: CASSSRSEQFF
DNA: TGTGCCAGCAGCAGTAGGAGTGAGCAGTTCTTC

D: .
J: TRBJ2-1
V: TRBV7-6
size: .
CDR3: CASSFFRGNYNEQFF
DNA: TGTGCCAGCAGCTTTTTTCGGGGCAACTACAATGAGCAGTTCTTC

D: TRBD2
J: TRBJ2-1
V: TRBV28
size: .
CDR3: CASRRWGAGEGDEQFF
DNA: TGTGCCAGCAGGCGGTGGGGAGCGGGAGAGGGGGATGAGCAGTTCTTC

D: TRBD1
J: TRBJ1-2
V: TRBV28
size: many
CDR3: CASRMDRTLSNYGYTF
DNA: TGTGCCAGCAGAATGGACAGGACTCTAAGTAACTATGGCTACACCTTC

D: TRBD2
J: TRBJ2-7
V: TRBV9
size: .
CDR3: CASSVGLAGPWGDEQYF
DNA: TGTGCCAGCAGCGTAGGTCTAGCGGGACCCTGGGGAGACGAGCAGTACTTC

D: TRBD1
J: TRBJ1-5
V: TRBV6-6
size: .
CDR3: CAGRQGAGGNQPQHF
DNA: TGTGCCGGCAGACAGGGGGCCGGGGGCAATCAGCCCCAGCATTTT

D: .
J: TRBJ1-4
V: TRBV7-9
size: many
CDR3: CASSSAGTTNEKLFF
DNA: TGTGCCAGCAGCTCCGCAGGGACAACTAATGAAAAACTGTTTTTT

D: TRBD2
J: TRBJ2-1
V: TRBV7-2
size: .
CDR3: CASSLISGPKPNEQFF
DNA: TGTGCCAGCAGCTTAATTAGCGGGCCAAAGCCCAATGAGCAGTTCTTC

D: .
J: TRBJ2-2
V: TRBV15
size: many
CDR3: CATSIWGAISGELFF
DNA: TGTGCCACCAGCATTTGGGGGGCGATCAGCGGGGAGCTGTTTTTT

D: .
J: TRBJ1-5
V: TRBV12-3/TRBV12-4
size: .
CDR3: CASSLNGGQPQHF
DNA: TGTGCCAGCAGTTTAAACGGTGGTCAGCCCCAGCATTTT

D: .
J: TRBJ1-3
V: TRBV3-1
size: many
CDR3: CASSPLARISGNTIYF
DNA: TGTGCCAGCAGCCCTCTGGCCCGGATCTCTGGAAACACCATATATTTT

D: .
J: TRBJ2-7
V: TRBV28
size: many
CDR3: CASSSGFWEQYF
DNA: TGTGCCAGTTCGAGCGGATTTTGGGAGCAGTACTTC

D: TRBD2
J: TRBJ2-7
V: TRBV5-4
size: many
CDR3: CASSSTGTSEEQYF
DNA: TGTGCCAGCAGCTCGACCGGGACTAGCGAAGAGCAGTACTTC

D: TRBD1
J: TRBJ1-1
V: TRBV6-2/TRBV6-3
size: .
CDR3: CASSMGQGFTEAFF
DNA: TGTGCCAGCAGTATGGGACAGGGGTTCACTGAAGCTTTCTTT

D: TRBD1
J: TRBJ2-5
V: TRBV5-1
size: many
CDR3: CASSPGQGMQETQYF
DNA: TGCGCCAGCAGCCCAGGACAGGGAATGCAAGAGACCCAGTACTTC

D: TRBD2
J: TRBJ2-3
V: TRBV5-5
size: few
CDR3: CASSLDWTSGADTQYF
DNA: TGTGCCAGCAGCTTGGACTGGACTAGCGGGGCAGATACGCAGTATTTT

D: .
J: TRBJ2-5
V: TRBV6-2/TRBV6-3
size: few
CDR3: CASSYSSRGQPIQETQYF
DNA: TGTGCCAGCAGTTACTCGAGTAGGGGACAACCAATCCAAGAGACCCAGTACTTC

D: .
J: TRBJ2-7
V: TRBV6-2/TRBV6-3
size: many
CDR3: CASAGGTTYEQYF
DNA: TGTGCCAGCGCCGGGGGGACAACCTACGAGCAGTACTTC